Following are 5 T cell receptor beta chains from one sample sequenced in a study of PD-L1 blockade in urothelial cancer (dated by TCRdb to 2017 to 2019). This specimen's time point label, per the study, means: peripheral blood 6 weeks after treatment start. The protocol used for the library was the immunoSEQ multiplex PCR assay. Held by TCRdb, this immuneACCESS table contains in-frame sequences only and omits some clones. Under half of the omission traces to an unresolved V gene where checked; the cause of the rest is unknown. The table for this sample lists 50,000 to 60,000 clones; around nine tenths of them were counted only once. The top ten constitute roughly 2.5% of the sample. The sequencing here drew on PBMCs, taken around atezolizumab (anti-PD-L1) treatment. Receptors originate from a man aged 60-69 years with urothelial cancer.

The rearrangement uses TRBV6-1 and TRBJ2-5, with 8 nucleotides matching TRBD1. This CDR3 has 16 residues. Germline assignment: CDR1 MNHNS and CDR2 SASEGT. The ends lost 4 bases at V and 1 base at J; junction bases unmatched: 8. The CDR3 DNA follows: TGTGCCAGCAGTGGTATAAGGACAGGGCGCCAAGAGACCCAGTACTTC. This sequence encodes CASSGIRTGRQETQYF.

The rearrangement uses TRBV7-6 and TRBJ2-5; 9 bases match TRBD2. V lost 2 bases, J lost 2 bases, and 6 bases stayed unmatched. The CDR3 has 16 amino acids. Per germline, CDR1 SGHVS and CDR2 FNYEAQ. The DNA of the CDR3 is TGTGCCAGCAGCTTAAGGCCTAGCGGGGCACAAGAGACCCAGTACTTC. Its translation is CASSLRPSGAQETQYF.

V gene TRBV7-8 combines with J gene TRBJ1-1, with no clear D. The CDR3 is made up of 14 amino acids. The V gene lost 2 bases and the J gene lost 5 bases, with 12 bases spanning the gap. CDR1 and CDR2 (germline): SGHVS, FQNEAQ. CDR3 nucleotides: TGTGCCAGCAGCTTAAACTGGAGGGATACTGAAGCTTTCTTT. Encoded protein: CASSLNWRDTEAFF.

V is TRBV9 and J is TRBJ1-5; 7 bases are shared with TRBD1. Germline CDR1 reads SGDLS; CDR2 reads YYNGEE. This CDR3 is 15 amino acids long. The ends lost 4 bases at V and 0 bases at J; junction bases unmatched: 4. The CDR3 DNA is TGTGCCAGCAGCTCGGGACAGAATAGCAATCAGCCCCAGCATTTT. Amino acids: CASSSGQNSNQPQHF.

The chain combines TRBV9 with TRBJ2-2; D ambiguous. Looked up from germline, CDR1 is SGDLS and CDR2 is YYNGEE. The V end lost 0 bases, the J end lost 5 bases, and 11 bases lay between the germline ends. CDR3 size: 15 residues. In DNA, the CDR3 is TGTGCCAGCAGCGTAGCTGGGTCGAGGACCGGGGAGCTGTTTTTT. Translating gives CASSVAGSRTGELFF.